These 7 T cell receptor beta chains were all obtained from the same sample, sequenced in a study of identifying expanded T cells in peripheral blood. The protocol was immunoSEQ multiplex PCR, while the TCRdb copy is restricted to in-frame clones and leaves out a portion. Of about 94,000 clones in the sample, approximately 86% were seen once. Sequenced: blood. Receptors originate from a person between 18 and 75 years old in good health.

This clone is a singleton in its sample. The V gene is TRBV27, the J gene TRBJ2-3; D is unclear. The germline V gene encodes CDR1 MNHEY and CDR2 SMNVEV (reference sequence). Trimming pared 2 bases from V and 4 bases from J, leaving 4 bases between. This CDR3 is 12 amino acids long. The CDR3 loop is CASSLPSDTQYF. The CDR3 DNA sequence: TGTGCCAGCAGTTTACCGTCAGATACGCAGTATTTT.

The V gene is TRBV5-4, the J gene TRBJ1-2; D gene uncertain. The CDR3 spans 17 residues. V dropped 3 bases and J dropped 3 bases, with 21 bases sitting between them. Germline CDR1 and CDR2: SGHNT and YYREEE (reference sequence). CDR3 nucleotide sequence: TGTGCCAGCAGCTCCCCGCTTTTCTCGCGTGAACACTATGGCTACACCTTC. Translated: CASSSPLFSREHYGYTF.

V usage is TRBV6-6 and J usage is TRBJ2-1; possible D gene TRBD1, 6 bases. CDR1 MNHNY and CDR2 SVGAGI come from the germline V gene (reference sequence). The CDR3 contains 15 residues. Trimming pared 8 bases from V and 0 bases from J, leaving 14 bases between. The chain's CDR3 is CASRAGASSYNEQFF. The CDR3 DNA reads as TGTGCCAGCCGAGCAGGGGCGAGCTCCTACAATGAGCAGTTCTTC.

The V call is TRBV29-1, the J call TRBJ1-4, with a weak D call TRBD1 (5 bases). This CDR3 comprises 12 residues. Trimming stripped 3 bases from V and 10 bases from J, with 12 bases between. The V gene's germline CDR1 is SQVTM and CDR2 ANQGSEA. For the CDR3, the DNA is TGCAGCGTTGATACGACAGAGGGAAAACTGTTTTTT. Protein product: CSVDTTEGKLFF.

The V and J genes are TRBV12-5 and TRBJ2-2, with D possibly TRBD2 on 7 matching bases. Trimming left V 3 bases short and J 4 bases short, with 21 bases between. This CDR3 is built from 18 residues. CDR1 is LGHNT and CDR2 is FRNRAP in the germline V gene. This CDR3 reads CASGFGPRGAAPTGELFF. The CDR3 coding sequence is TGTGCTAGTGGTTTTGGTCCCCGGGGGGCCGCGCCCACCGGGGAGCTGTTTTTT.

The chain has TRBV27 and TRBJ2-7, with D possibly TRBD2 on 6 matching bases. This CDR3 region has 14 residues. Germline assignment: CDR1 MNHEY and CDR2 SMNVEV (reference sequence). Trimming removed 6 bases at V and 2 bases at J, with 14 bases between. The CDR3 coding sequence is TGTGCCAGCAGCGTATGGGGGGACCCCTACGAGCAGTACTTC. As protein: CASSVWGDPYEQYF.

The chain uses TRBV29-1 and TRBJ1-1, with D unclear. CDR1 and CDR2 (germline): SQVTM, ANQGSEA. The CDR3 contains 13 residues. The V end was cut by 2 bases, the J end by 0 bases, with 7 bases between. CDR3 residues: CSVENGLNTEAFF. The CDR3 DNA reads TGCAGCGTTGAAAACGGGCTGAACACTGAAGCTTTCTTT.